This paragraph covers one T cell receptor beta chain sequence. Its antigen is not identified. Repertoires were generated with immunoSEQ multiplex PCR, while TCRdb's copy carries only in-frame clones and drops some. The sample yields around 91,000 clones, just over 85% seen once. Germline CDR1 and CDR2: SNHLY and FYNNEI. J lost 5 bases, V lost 6 bases, and 18 bases had no gene match. CDR3 size: 18 residues. These data come from a study of cytotoxic CD8 clonotypes in ibrutinib-treated CLL. Findings and caveats of the study: Sample timing was unmatched between remission and later-progressing patients; lymph nodes unstudied.

The receptor comes from a human donor with chronic lymphocytic leukemia. This specimen was PBMCs, taken before ibrutinib treatment. V usage is TRBV2 and J usage is TRBJ1-2; TRBD1 matches at 10 bases. The CDR3 sequence: CASRSFSGTGVWGYGYTF. The CDR3 coding sequence is TGTGCCAGCAGATCATTCTCCGGGACAGGGGTCTGGGGGTATGGCTACACCTTC.